The 4 T cell receptor beta chains in this list originate from one sample, sequenced in a study of prognosis after radiotherapy for stage I lung cancer. Genomic DNA provided the template from which TCR beta CDR3 was amplified by two-round multiplex PCR. Amplification during the initial PCR round employed primers specific to each TRBV and TRBJ gene. TCRdb recomputed calls from the multiplex PCR reads with MiXCR, one row per CDR3 protein. This table holds about 31,000 distinct CDR3 sequences, 25% to 35% found once. Source: PBMCs, taken before or after stereotactic body radiation therapy (not recorded which). These receptor sequences come from a donor over 45 with non-small cell lung cancer.

This clonotype was seen repeatedly, ten times or more. CDR3 protein: CATTAGGTEAFF. The CDR3 region has the DNA TGTGCCACCACAGCGGGGGGGACTGAAGCTTTCTTT. This sequence joins TRBV7-8 and TRBJ1-1; tentatively, D is TRBD1 (5 bases). The germline V gene has CDR1 SGHVS and CDR2 FQNEAQ. CDR3 length: 12 amino acids. Trimming cost V 10 bases and J 5 bases, with 14 bases left between them.

This clonotype was detected ten times or more. V and J are TRBV29-1 and TRBJ1-3; weak D call: TRBD1 (6 bases). V dropped 4 bases and J dropped 4 bases, with 17 bases sitting between them. Germline CDR1 is SQVTM and CDR2 is ANQGSEA. This CDR3 comprises 15 residues. CDR3 sequence reads: CSVAPPGTHGNTIYF. Written as DNA, the CDR3 is TGCAGCGTTGCCCCACCGGGGACACACGGAAACACCATATATTTT.

The sample holds a few counts of this clonotype. Since a much larger clone is just one base distant, this may be a read error. The V gene is TRBV4-1, the J gene TRBJ2-7; TRBD2 agrees at 8 bases. There are 15 residues in the CDR3. The germline V gene encodes CDR1 MGHRA and CDR2 YSYEKL. V gave up 4 bases and J gave up 4 bases; unmatched junction bases: 9. CDR3 coding DNA: TGCGCCAGCAGCCCGACCGGGGCTAGCGGGTACGAGCAGTACTTC. Protein sequence: CASSPTGASGYEQYF.

This clonotype was counted a single time. This is likely an artifact of a read error, given a far larger clone one base away. The rearrangement uses TRBV6-2 or TRBV6-3 and TRBJ2-7, with a weak D call TRBD2 (7 bases). Per germline, CDR1 MNHEY and CDR2 SVGEGT. This CDR3 contains 16 residues. V lost 5 bases and J 6 bases, leaving 23 bases between the germline ends. CDR3 sequence: CASSEEAAGARSEQYF. CDR3 sequence (DNA): TGTGCCAGCAGTGAAGAGGCGGCGGGGGCGCGGTCCGAGCAGTACTTC.